This T cell receptor beta chain was sequenced in a study of control samples from healthy donors and cancer patients. TCRdb's copy holds only in-frame clones and misses some; the assay was immunoSEQ multiplex PCR. The table lists 100,000 to 150,000 clones, around nine tenths of them singletons, with under 9% in the top ten. The length of the CDR3 is 15 residues. CDR1 and CDR2 from the germline V gene are KGHDR and SFDVKD. V was pared by 4 bases and J by 4 bases, with 15 bases between. The chain combines TRBV24-1 with TRBJ2-5; the D gene is possibly TRBD1 (6 bases). The sample comprised PBMCs. The source of this sequence is a man between 45 and 60 years old with head and neck cancer. CDR3 sequence (DNA): TGTGCCACCAGTGAGCAGGGGCTAGGGGTAGAGACCCAGTACTTC. Translating it yields CATSEQGLGVETQYF.